Listed below are T cell receptor beta chains from one sample, sequenced in a study of T cells in Graves' hyperthyroidism and ophthalmopathy. TCRdb fed the multiplex PCR reads into MiXCR, producing one record per CDR3 protein. This repertoire shows a few hundred thousand distinct CDR3 sequences, less than 25% found once; its top ten account for approximately 25%. Material: blood. The origin of the receptors is a man younger than 35 with Graves' hyperthyroidism. Both conserved end residues are trimmed from each CDR3. Rows may omit the clone size; those that give it use once, few, many or a size class.

>11|TRBV18|NA|TRBJ1-6
ASSQTGGSPLH
>14|TRBV7-9|many|TRBJ2-7
ASSPPSGGAGDEQY
>13|TRBV7-8|few|TRBJ2-7
ASSLRGAAGYEQY
>12|TRBV5-1|NA|TRBJ2-5
ASRGGLFEETQY
>15|TRBV12-5|many|TRBJ1-1
ASGLVGGGIMNTEAF
>11|TRBV30|NA|TRBJ2-7
AWILAGGYEQY
>8|TRBV28|many|TRBJ2-7
ASSSLEQY
>11|TRBV6-5|many|TRBJ1-1
ASSYKADTEAF
>16|TRBV4-2|few|TRBJ2-2
ASSQVFRGVGSTGELF
>12|TRBV28|once|TRBJ1-2
ASSSGPDNYGYT
>10|TRBV6-5|many|TRBJ1-1
ASSGTGTEAF
>13|TRBV7-9|NA|TRBJ1-1
ASREDRGWNTEAF
>13|TRBV12-3/TRBV12-4|NA|TRBJ2-7
ASSPQGLNSYEQY
>13|TRBV28|few|TRBJ1-6
ATIPGPPDLTPLH
>11|TRBV28|NA|TRBJ2-2
ASRNGQGGELF
>11|TRBV20-1|many|TRBJ2-7
SANLQGLSEQY
>11|TRBV9|many|TRBJ1-5
ASSVLGNQPQH
>11|TRBV6-1|NA|TRBJ2-5
ASTGQSQETQY
>12|TRBV5-1|NA|TRBJ1-2
ASSPREGSYGYT
>12|TRBV15|many|TRBJ1-3
ATSSTGSGNTIY
>11|TRBV30|many|TRBJ2-7
AWSEGTGYEQY
>11|TRBV18|many|TRBJ1-5
ASSLDNNQPQH
>11|TRBV12-3/TRBV12-4|NA|TRBJ2-7
ASSLQQGGEQY
>12|TRBV5-1|NA|TRBJ2-7
ASSMPGQSYEQY
>9|TRBV15|NA|TRBJ2-7
ATSEADEQY
>15|TRBV24-1|NA|TRBJ2-2
ATSDPVDRGETGELF
>9|TRBV20-1|many|TRBJ1-2
SAHLTSGYT
>10|TRBV11-2|NA|TRBJ1-1
ASSSWFSEAF
>13|TRBV18|few|TRBJ2-2
ASSPPTGNTGELF
>10|TRBV10-3|NA|TRBJ2-7
AISKDPYEQY
>13|TRBV27|many|TRBJ2-7
ASSLSGGYLNEQY
>12|TRBV19|many|TRBJ1-1
ASSWRQGNTEAF
>18|TRBV9|NA|TRBJ1-5
ASSVIGKERQPPSNQPQH
>10|TRBV29-1|NA|TRBJ2-2
SVRGETGELF
>13|TRBV27|NA|TRBJ1-2
ASSFGGPMDYGYT
>12|TRBV6-5|NA|TRBJ2-7
ASSSSTGYEGQY
>12|TRBV7-8|many|TRBJ1-1
ASSSVRESTEAF
>13|TRBV10-2|few|TRBJ1-1
ASSEGNGRNTEAF
>12|TRBV18|NA|TRBJ2-7
ASSPLDRGDEQY
>12|TRBV11-2|many|TRBJ2-2
ASSVTSFTGELF
>15|TRBV15|many|TRBJ2-5
ATSRHLTSGGTETQY
>13|TRBV20-1|NA|TRBJ2-5
SAPLDGGGQETQY
>13|TRBV30|NA|TRBJ2-2
ARTTGGANTGELF
>15|TRBV28|NA|TRBJ1-6
ASRKTSPSSYNSPLH
>11|TRBV13|many|TRBJ2-7
ASSSGLLYEQY
>12|TRBV20-1|NA|TRBJ2-7
SARSGFSPYEQY
>12|TRBV19|many|TRBJ2-7
ASSISVHGDEQY
>9|TRBV6-1|NA|TRBJ1-2
ASKTSYGYT
>10|TRBV29-1|NA|TRBJ1-1
SVATGSTEAF
>13|TRBV2|many|TRBJ1-5
ASSVGWGSIQPQH
>9|TRBV2|many|TRBJ2-7
ASILVGEQY
>13|TRBV6-1|once|TRBJ2-2
ASDGGTGVVGELF
>16|TRBV6-2/TRBV6-3|many|TRBJ2-2
ASRRHLPQTRNTGELF
>10|TRBV6-5|many|TRBJ2-7
ASSYPRGEQY
>13|TRBV19|NA|TRBJ1-5
ASTLGLRGGQPQH
>11|TRBV12-3/TRBV12-4|many|TRBJ1-1
ASSFTGATEAF
>13|TRBV28|many|TRBJ1-2
ASSPHLGQGGWPL